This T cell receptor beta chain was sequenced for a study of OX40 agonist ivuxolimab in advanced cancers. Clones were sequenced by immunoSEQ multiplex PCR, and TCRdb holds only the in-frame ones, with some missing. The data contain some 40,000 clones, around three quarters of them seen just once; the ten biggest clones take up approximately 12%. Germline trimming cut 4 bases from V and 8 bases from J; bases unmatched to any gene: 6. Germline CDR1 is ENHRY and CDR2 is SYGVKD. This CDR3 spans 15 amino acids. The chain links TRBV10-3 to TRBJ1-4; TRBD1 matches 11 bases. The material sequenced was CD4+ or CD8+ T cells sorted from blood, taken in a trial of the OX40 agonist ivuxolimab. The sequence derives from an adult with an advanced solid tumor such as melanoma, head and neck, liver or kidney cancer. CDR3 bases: TGTGCCATCAGTGCCGGACAGGGGGCGGGCGAAAAACTGTTTTTT. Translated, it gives CAISAGQGAGEKLFF.